The table lists the clone carrying this T cell receptor beta chain with a count of one. The donors were members of the validation cohort comprising over 100 subjects, separate from the roughly 670-subject first cohort. These data come from a study of cytomegalovirus exposure and HLA in healthy donors. TCRdb keeps only in-frame clones here, not all; method: immunoSEQ multiplex PCR. The repertoire holds hundreds of thousands of clones, with 70% to 90% as singletons. Per the germline V gene, CDR1 is WNHNN and CDR2 is SYGVQD (reference sequence). CDR3 length equals 16 residues. The J segment lost 2 bases and the V segment lost 0 bases, leaving 3 bases of the junction unmatched.

The J gene is TRBJ2-3, the V gene TRBV10-1, with 9 bases aligning to TRBD2. What was sequenced was PBMCs. The clonotype was recovered from a woman under 40 in good health and CMV-seropositive. CDR3 residues: CASSESSGRITDTQYF. The CDR3 nucleotides read TGCGCCAGCAGTGAGTCGAGCGGGAGGATCACAGATACGCAGTATTTT.